The 20 T cell receptor beta chains given below trace back to one sample, sequenced in a study of T cells in localized non-small cell lung cancer. Data came from immunoSEQ multiplex PCR; TCRdb stores just in-frame clones and leaves some out. Counted here are tens of thousands of clones, more than 75% occurring once; the ten biggest clones make up about 16%. Sequenced material: PBMCs, taken before any cancer treatment. The receptor set was obtained from a woman aged 35-70 years with stage II squamous cell lung carcinoma.

J is TRBJ2-1 and V is TRBV9; TRBD2 is a possible D gene (6 bases). CDR1 SGDLS and CDR2 YYNGEE come from the germline V gene. Trimming pared 2 bases from V and 0 bases from J, leaving 12 bases between. The length of the CDR3 is 16 residues. In DNA, the CDR3 is TGTGCCAGCAGCGTCCGCGGGGATAGCTCCTACAATGAGCAGTTCTTC. Amino acid sequence: CASSVRGDSSYNEQFF.

The CDR3 region is CASRWAHNTGELFF. The CDR3 nucleotides are TGCGCCAGCAGATGGGCACATAACACCGGGGAGCTGTTTTTT. This sequence joins TRBV5-1 and TRBJ2-2; D remains unclear. V was clipped by 5 bases and J by 2 bases, with 10 bases between them. The CDR3 totals 14 residues. Germline V gives CDR1 SGHRS, CDR2 YFSETQ.

The count of this clone is one. The chain carries TRBV28 and TRBJ2-7, with 11 bases that match TRBD2. The length of the CDR3 is 15 residues. The V segment lost 7 bases and the J segment 7 bases; nucleotides outside the gene matches: 12. The germline V gene encodes CDR1 MDHEN and CDR2 SYDVKM. CDR3 nucleotides: TGTGCCAGCATCTCCGGGACTAGCGGAGCGAGGGAGCAGTACTTC. This encodes CASISGTSGAREQYF.

This chain connects TRBV7-9 to TRBJ1-1; unclear D gene. Germline values: CDR1 SEHNR, CDR2 FQNEAQ (reference sequence). The CDR3 has 13 residues. Trimming removed 0 bases at V and 4 bases at J, with 6 bases between. This chain's CDR3 is CASSLAQVTEAFF. For the CDR3, the DNA is TGTGCCAGCAGCTTAGCGCAGGTCACTGAAGCTTTCTTT. The full variable domain, with the rest looked up from reference TRBV7-9 and TRBJ1-1, is DTGVSQNPRHKITKRGQNVTFRCDPISEHNRLYWYRQTLGQGPEFLTYFQNEAQLEKSRLLSDRFSAERPKGSFSTLEIQRTEQGDSAMYLCASSLAQVTEAFFGQGTRLTVV.

The V gene is TRBV5-5, the J gene TRBJ2-7; the match to TRBD1 covers 9 bases. Looked up from germline, CDR1 is SGHKS and CDR2 is YYEKEE (reference sequence). With 1 base clipped from V and 5 bases from J, the junction kept 4 bases outside the gene matches. The CDR3 has 14 residues. The CDR3 DNA follows: TGTGCCAGCAGCTTGACAGGGGGCAGGAACGAGCAGTACTTC. Protein: CASSLTGGRNEQYF.

V is TRBV28 and J is TRBJ1-1, with a tentative D call TRBD1 (5 bases). CDR1 MDHEN and CDR2 SYDVKM come from the germline V gene. The CDR3 spans 14 residues. The ends were cut back, 2 bases at V and 11 bases at J, with 18 bases in the middle. CDR3 sequence reads: CASSLQVSRAGAFF. The CDR3 bases are TGTGCCAGCAGTTTACAGGTCTCGAGGGCAGGGGCTTTCTTT.

The chain links TRBV4-2 to TRBJ1-2; 8 bases line up with TRBD1. CDR1 is LGHNA, CDR2 YNFKEQ, per germline. The CDR3 has 15 amino acids. V dropped 0 bases and J dropped 7; count of bases not matched to a gene: 7. The CDR3 DNA follows: TGTGCCAGCAGCCAAGATGAAAGGACAGGGTTTGGCTACACCTTC. Amino acids: CASSQDERTGFGYTF.

J is TRBJ2-5 and V is TRBV4-3; 10 bases fit TRBD2. The CDR3 loop spans 14 amino acids. In germline, CDR1 is LGHNA, CDR2 YSLEER. V dropped 3 bases and J dropped 4; count of bases not matched to a gene: 2. The CDR3 nucleotides are TGCGCCAGCAGCCAGGGACTAGCGCGAGAGACCCAGTACTTC. Protein product: CASSQGLARETQYF.

V gene TRBV5-1 combines with J gene TRBJ1-3; perhaps TRBD1 as D (6 bases). The CDR3 extends over 15 amino acids. Between the trimmed V and J ends, which lost 7 bases and 2 bases, there was a span of 16 bases. Germline-derived CDR1 and CDR2 are SGHRS and YFSETQ. Here the CDR3 reads CASRRGGPTGNTIYF. DNA for the CDR3: TGCGCCAGCCGTCGGGGGGGCCCGACTGGAAACACCATATATTTT.

This rearrangement joins TRBV7-8 to TRBJ2-1; TRBD2 matches at 12 bases. The CDR3 has 16 residues. V gave up 1 base and J gave up 10 bases; unmatched junction bases: 8. Germline V gene data show CDR1 as SGHVS and CDR2 as FQNEAQ. The CDR3 nucleotides are TGTGCCAGCAGCTTAGGTGTCGGGACTAGCGGGCGAGAGCAGTTCTTC. Its protein product is CASSLGVGTSGREQFF.

This sequence joins TRBV29-1 and TRBJ2-3; TRBD2 agrees at 9 bases. The germline V gene has CDR1 SQVTM and CDR2 ANQGSEA. The CDR3 runs 16 residues. With V trimmed by 6 bases and J by 1 base, 11 bases remained unmatched. CDR3 sequence (DNA): TGCAGCGTCCAATTTAGTAGCGGGAGCGGCACAGATACGCAGTATTTT. This codes for CSVQFSSGSGTDTQYF.

J is TRBJ1-2 and V is TRBV28; TRBD1 is a possible D gene (6 bases). V dropped 5 bases and J dropped 4 bases, with 11 bases sitting between them. Germline values: CDR1 MDHEN, CDR2 SYDVKM. The CDR3 consists of 13 residues. The CDR3, as DNA: TGTGCCAGCAGTCTCACAGGGAGCTATGGCTACACCTTC. Amino acids: CASSLTGSYGYTF.

This clone has a handful of counts. V usage is TRBV5-1 and J usage is TRBJ1-2; D is unclear. CDR3 size: 13 residues. CDR1 SGHRS and CDR2 YFSETQ come from the germline V gene. Trimming took off 1 base at V and 6 bases at J, with 10 bases between the two ends. The CDR3 here is CASSLRSLDGYTF. CDR3 nucleotide sequence: TGCGCCAGCAGCTTGCGGAGTTTGGATGGCTACACCTTC.

The rearrangement joins TRBV11-2 to TRBJ1-1; 9 bases align to TRBD1. This CDR3 spans 14 amino acids. CDR1 is SGHAT and CDR2 is FQNNGV in the germline V gene. V lost 5 bases, J lost 1 base, and 2 bases stayed unmatched. CDR3 region: CASSKTGGNTEAFF. The CDR3, as DNA: TGTGCCAGCAGCAAGACAGGGGGGAACACTGAAGCTTTCTTT.

This clone has a single count. The chain links TRBV15 to TRBJ1-4; D unclear. V lost 1 base and J lost 5, with 5 bases in between. CDR1 is LNHNV and CDR2 is YYDKDF in the germline V gene (reference sequence). The CDR3 length is 13 residues. The CDR3 region is CATSRGKNEKLFF. In DNA, the CDR3 is TGTGCCACCAGCAGAGGCAAGAATGAAAAACTGTTTTTT.

The table lists this clone with a count of one. This sequence joins TRBV7-2 and TRBJ2-1; 15 bases are shared with TRBD2. This CDR3 contains 16 residues. Germline lookup yields CDR1 SGHTA and CDR2 FQGNSA. V shed 5 bases, J shed 8 bases, and the junction held 7 bases outside the gene matches. The CDR3 bases are TGTGCCAGCAGCCGAGGACTAGCGGGAGGGAAATATGAGCAGTTCTTC. Translated: CASSRGLAGGKYEQFF.

This chain joins TRBV4-2 and TRBJ2-1; no firm D call. CDR1 LGHNA and CDR2 YNFKEQ come from the germline V gene. V lost 4 bases, J lost 4 bases, and 11 bases lay in between. The CDR3 is 14 residues long. CDR3 region: CASSPGLDYNEQFF. The CDR3 DNA is TGTGCCAGCAGCCCTGGTCTTGATTACAATGAGCAGTTCTTC.

The CDR3 sequence is CAWSVVPGLTEAFF. The CDR3 nucleotides are TGTGCCTGGAGTGTAGTTCCGGGGTTAACTGAAGCTTTCTTT. V usage is TRBV30 and J usage is TRBJ1-1; D ambiguous. This CDR3 is 14 amino acids long. The germline V gene has CDR1 GTSNPN and CDR2 SVGIG (reference sequence). Trimming pared 0 bases from V and 5 bases from J, leaving 13 bases between.

The chain combines TRBV12-5 with TRBJ1-1, with 8 bases identical to TRBD1. The CDR3 sequence is 14 residues long. Germline lookup yields CDR1 LGHNT and CDR2 FRNRAP. V lost 6 bases and J lost 1; bases outside the gene matches: 4. CDR3 sequence reads: CASGATGANTEAFF. For the CDR3, the DNA is TGTGCTAGTGGGGCGACAGGGGCGAACACTGAAGCTTTCTTT.

This clone has only a few counts. The chain carries TRBV28 and TRBJ1-5; D remains unclear. The CDR3 totals 14 residues. V lost 5 bases to trimming and J lost 0 bases, with 8 bases between them. The germline V gene encodes CDR1 MDHEN and CDR2 SYDVKM. DNA for the CDR3: TGTGCCAGCAGTCAACACAGTAGCAATCAGCCCCAGCATTTT. It specifies CASSQHSSNQPQHF.